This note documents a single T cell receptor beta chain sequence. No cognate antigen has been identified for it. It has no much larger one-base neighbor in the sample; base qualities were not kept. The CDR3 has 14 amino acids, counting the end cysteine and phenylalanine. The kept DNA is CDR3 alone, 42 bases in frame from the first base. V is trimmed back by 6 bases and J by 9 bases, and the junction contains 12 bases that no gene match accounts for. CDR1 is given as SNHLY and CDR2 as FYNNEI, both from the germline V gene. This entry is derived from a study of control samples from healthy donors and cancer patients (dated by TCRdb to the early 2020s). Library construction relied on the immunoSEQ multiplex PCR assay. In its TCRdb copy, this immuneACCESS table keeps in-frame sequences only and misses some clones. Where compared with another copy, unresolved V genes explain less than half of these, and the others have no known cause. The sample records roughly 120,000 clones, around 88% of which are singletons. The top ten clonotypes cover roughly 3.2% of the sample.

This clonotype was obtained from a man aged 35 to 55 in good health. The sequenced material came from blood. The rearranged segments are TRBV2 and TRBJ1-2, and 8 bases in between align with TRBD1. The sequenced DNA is TGTGCCAGCAGAGTCGGGACAGGAGGCGGTCGCTACACCTTC. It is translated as CASRVGTGGGRYTF.